Each of the 15 T cell receptor beta chains below was sequenced from the same sample in a study of CD8+ T cells in alopecia areata. Cutaneous lymph node cells were pooled, and they were sorted using CD4, CD8alpha, NKG2D, NKG2ACE and other markers. After isolation, RNA underwent reverse transcription to generate cDNA as the sequencing template. Produced via immunoSEQ multiplex PCR; TCRdb's table is partial and in-frame only. The repertoire shows 200,000 to 300,000 clones, none seen only once; the top ten take 0.9% to 1.5%. The sample comprised CD4+ T cells sorted from a lymph node. Receptors originate from a C3H/HeJ mouse with alopecia areata. MHC haplotype here: H2-k.

As to this clone: Germline and genes here are mouse. Sequencing ends 4 residues short of the CDR3 end; the germline J gene provides the rest. The rearrangement uses TRBV31 and TRBJ2-5; no firm D call. CDR1 and CDR2 (germline): GKSSPN, SITVG. The V and J ends lost 0 bases and 3 bases respectively, with 4 bases between them. The CDR3 has 12 residues. Partial CDR3 DNA: TGTGCCTGGAGTCTCCAGCAAGAC. This encodes CAWSLQQD. The whole CDR3 sequence is CAWSLQQDTQYF.

There are a few counts of this clone. The genes and germline here are from mouse. The read terminates 4 residues before the CDR3 end, so the remaining end is supplied by the germline J gene. The chain combines TRBV13-1 with TRBJ2-1; 8 bases line up with TRBD2. The CDR3 length is 13 residues. The trim removed 10 bases at V and 5 bases at J, leaving 8 bases unmatched. In germline, CDR1 is NSHNY, CDR2 SYGAGN. The CDR3 sequence: CAYGGGPDAEQFF. The covered CDR3 bases are TGTGCCTACGGGGGGGGGCCGGATGCT.

This clone was seen a handful of times. The genes are named according to mouse. The read gets to within 4 residues of the CDR3 end, and the germline J gene fills in the rest. This chain connects TRBV2 to TRBJ1-2; tentatively, D is TRBD1 (5 bases). The CDR3 sequence is 14 residues long. The germline CDR1 and CDR2 sequences are LGHNA and YSYQKL. The V gene lost 0 bases and the J gene lost 2 bases, with 7 bases spanning the gap. The sequenced part of the CDR3 DNA is TGTGCCAGCAGCCAAGAATGGGGGAACTCC. Translating it yields CASSQEWGNS. The entire CDR3 reads CASSQEWGNSDYTF.

About this clone: Gene names refer to mouse genes. The read ends 4 residues shy of where the CDR3 ends; the end is completed using the germline J gene. The genes are TRBV5 and TRBJ2-1, with D possibly TRBD1 on 5 matching bases. V shed 3 bases and J shed 1 base, with 7 bases lying between them. This CDR3 has 14 residues. Germline assignment: CDR1 LGHNA and CDR2 YNLKQL (reference sequence). The CDR3 bases that were read are TGTGCCAGCAGCCATTCAGGGAACTATGCT. Amino acids: CASSHSGNYA. The whole CDR3 reads CASSHSGNYAEQFF.

As to this clone: The genes are named according to mouse. The missing CDR3 end, 4 residues past where the read stops, is filled in from the germline J gene. The chain recombines TRBV19 with TRBJ2-1, with 12 positions matching TRBD2. The CDR3 contains 16 residues. CDR1 FNHDT and CDR2 SITEND come from the germline V gene (reference sequence). The CDR3 loop reads CASSIVTGGALAEQFF. The covered CDR3 bases are TGTGCCAGCAGTATAGTGACTGGGGGGGCGCTAGCT. The complete variable domain, with remaining parts taken from reference TRBV19 and TRBJ2-1, reads GGIITQTPKFLIGQEGQKLTLKCQQNFNHDTMYWYRQDSGKGLRLIYYSITENDLQKGDLSEGYDASREKKSSFSLTVTSAQKNEMAVFLCASSIVTGGALAEQFFGPGTRLTVL.

As to this clone: Gene names are the mouse ones. The read ends 4 residues early relative to the CDR3; the germline J gene fills the gap. Other DNA sequences within the sample encode an identical CDR3. The rearrangement joins TRBV1 to TRBJ1-2; a weak D match, TRBD1 (5 bases). The CDR3 is made up of 15 amino acids. The V end was cut by 0 bases, the J end by 2 bases, with 10 bases between. Germline-derived CDR1 and CDR2 are NSQYPW and LRSPGD (reference sequence). Here the CDR3 reads CTCSADGGGNSDYTF. Partial CDR3 DNA: TGCACCTGCAGTGCAGATGGGGGAGGGAACTCC.

This clone has only a few counts. Gene names are the mouse ones. The read terminates 4 residues before the CDR3 end, so the remaining end is supplied by the germline J gene. The chain joins TRBV29 to TRBJ2-5, with TRBD1 identical over 7 bases. The CDR3 extends over 12 amino acids. Per germline, CDR1 MSHET and CDR2 SYDVDS. This chain's CDR3 is CASSPGGDTQYF. Incomplete CDR3 DNA: TGTGCTAGCAGTCCAGGGGGAGAC.

This clone was counted only a few times. The genes are named according to mouse. The CDR3 is cut off 4 residues early in the read; its end comes from the germline J gene. The J gene is TRBJ2-4, the V gene TRBV14, with D maybe TRBD2 (6 bases). The CDR3 has 14 residues. Looked up from germline, CDR1 is SGHDT and CDR2 is FRDEAV. The V gene lost 2 bases and the J gene lost 2 bases, with 9 bases spanning the gap. CDR3 sequence: CASSFLGTQNTLYF. The CDR3 bases that were read are TGTGCCAGCAGTTTTCTGGGGACTCAAAAC.

With regard to this clone: The germline and genes are mouse ones. The CDR3 end falls 4 residues outside the read, so it is completed with the germline J gene. The rearrangement joins TRBV13-1 to TRBJ2-3, with D possibly matching TRBD1 (7 bases). Trimming left V 0 bases short and J 3 bases short, with 14 bases between. The V gene's germline CDR1 is NSHNY and CDR2 SYGAGN. The CDR3 extends over 16 amino acids. CDR3 sequence: CASSDARGRRAETLYF. CDR3 bases read: TGTGCCAGCAGTGATGCGAGGGGGCGCAGAGCAGAA.

As for this clone: Gene names follow the mouse nomenclature. The CDR3 extends 4 residues past the end of the read, so its final part is completed from the germline J gene. This chain uses TRBV1 with TRBJ2-2; D is ambiguous. The CDR3 has 14 residues. Germline lookup yields CDR1 NSQYPW and CDR2 LRSPGD (reference sequence). V lost 2 bases and J 0 bases, leaving 4 bases between the germline ends. This chain's CDR3 is CTCSAIANTGQLYF. The sequenced CDR3 bases are TGCACCTGCAGTGCAATAGCAAACACCGGG.

This clone has only a few counts. Genes here carry mouse names. The CDR3 end lies 4 residues beyond the end of the read and is filled in from the germline J gene. This sequence joins TRBV5 and TRBJ2-2; 10 bases are shared with TRBD2. CDR1 is LGHNA and CDR2 is YNLKQL in the germline V gene (reference sequence). The CDR3 has 15 residues. Germline trimming cut 4 bases from V and 6 bases from J; bases unmatched to any gene: 5. Here the CDR3 reads CASSPRTGGSGQLYF. The CDR3 DNA, read in part, is TGTGCCAGCAGCCCCCGGACTGGGGGTTCCGGG.

About this clone: Germline and genes here are mouse. Read coverage stops 4 residues before the CDR3 terminus; the germline J gene supplies the remainder. The chain recombines TRBV17 with TRBJ1-2; 9 bases match TRBD1. The length of the CDR3 is 15 residues. V dropped 6 bases and J dropped 4; count of bases not matched to a gene: 9. The germline gives CDR1 MNHDT, CDR2 YYDKIL. The sequenced CDR3 bases are TGTGCTAGCAGGCATTACAGGGGGCAGGGCTCC. Its protein product is CASRHYRGQGS. The entire CDR3 sequence reads CASRHYRGQGSDYTF.

This clone was seen a handful of times. Mouse names are used for the genes. Read sequence stops 4 residues before the CDR3 end, and the germline J gene provides the missing end. The rearrangement links TRBV13-3 to TRBJ2-2; D ambiguous. This CDR3 has 13 amino acids. Germline CDR1 NNHDY, CDR2 SYVADS. Trimming stripped 7 bases from V and 2 bases from J, with 9 bases between. CDR3 DNA (partial): TGTGCCAGCGGTTCAGTCAACACCGGG. Protein product: CASGSVNTG. From start to end, the CDR3 is CASGSVNTGQLYF.

About this clone: This clone may be a read error of a much larger clone one base away. The gene names here belong to mouse. Sequencing ends 4 residues short of the CDR3 end; the germline J gene provides the rest. Other nucleotide sequences in the sample specify the same CDR3. The chain uses TRBV13-1 and TRBJ1-2; maybe TRBD1 (5 bases). CDR1 NSHNY and CDR2 SYGAGN come from the germline V gene. Trimming left V 2 bases short and J 3 bases short, with 8 bases between. This CDR3 region has 13 residues. CDR3 loop: CASSDGGDSDYTF. CDR3 DNA (partial): TGTGCCAGCAGTGACGGGGGGGACTCC.

As for this clone: The gene names given are mouse names. The DNA ends 4 residues before the CDR3 does, and the rest of the CDR3 is filled in from the germline J gene. The chain combines TRBV14 with TRBJ2-7; 8 bases match TRBD2. CDR1 SGHDT and CDR2 FRDEAV come from the germline V gene. CDR3 length: 13 residues. The CDR3 here is CASSLRGGDEQYF. The sequenced CDR3 bases are TGTGCCAGCAGTTTAAGGGGGGGCGAT. Filled out from reference TRBV14 and TRBJ2-7, the complete variable domain reads EAGVTQSPRYAVLQEGQAVSFWCDPISGHDTLYWYQQPRDQGPQLLVYFRDEAVIDNSQLPSDRFSAVRPKGTNSTLKIQSAKQGDTATYLCASSLRGGDEQYFGPGTRLTVL.